This T cell receptor (beta chain) was identified during a study of cytomegalovirus exposure and HLA in healthy donors. The CDR3 spans 13 residues. V lost 3 bases and J 7 bases, leaving 9 bases between the germline ends. Looked up from germline, CDR1 is SGHTA and CDR2 is FQGTGA. Study outcomes and limitations: Analyses of presence/absence relied on an assumption of roughly uniform sequencing depth across donors. Donors belonging to an Asian-associated ancestry cluster reportedly showed fewer N-insertions in productive TCRs than the approximately 640-donor mean, according to what a later analysis found.

PCR employed 60 Vbeta and 13 Jbeta primers. Generated by immunoSEQ multiplex PCR, the TCRdb table keeps only in-frame clones and is missing some. The sample contains 300,000 or so clones, just under 85% of which appear only once. Remarks on this clone: Its antigen is unknown.

The chain has TRBV7-3 and TRBJ2-2, with D possibly TRBD2 on 5 matching bases. Input material: PBMCs. This clonotype originated in a woman aged 40 to 50 in good health and CMV-seropositive. CDR3 DNA sequence: TGTGCCAGCAGCTTGACTACAAGCGGGGAGCTGTTTTTT. It specifies CASSLTTSGELFF.